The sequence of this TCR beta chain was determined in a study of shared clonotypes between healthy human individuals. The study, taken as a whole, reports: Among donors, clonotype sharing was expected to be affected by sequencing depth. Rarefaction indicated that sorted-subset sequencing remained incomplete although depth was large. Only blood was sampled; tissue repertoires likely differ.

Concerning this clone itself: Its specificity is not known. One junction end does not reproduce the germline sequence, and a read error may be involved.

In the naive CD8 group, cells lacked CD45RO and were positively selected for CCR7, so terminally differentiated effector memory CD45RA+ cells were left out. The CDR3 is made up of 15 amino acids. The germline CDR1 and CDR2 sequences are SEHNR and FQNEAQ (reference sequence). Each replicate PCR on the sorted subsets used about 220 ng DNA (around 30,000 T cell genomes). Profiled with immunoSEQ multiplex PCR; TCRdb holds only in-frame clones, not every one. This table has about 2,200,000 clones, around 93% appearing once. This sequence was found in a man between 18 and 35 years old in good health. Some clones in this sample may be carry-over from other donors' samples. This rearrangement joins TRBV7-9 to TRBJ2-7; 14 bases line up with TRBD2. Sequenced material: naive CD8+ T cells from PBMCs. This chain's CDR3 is CTSSPGTSGSLEQYF. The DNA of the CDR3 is TGTACCAGCAGCCCCGGGACTAGCGGGAGTCTCGAGCAGTACTTC.